This paragraph reports one T cell receptor (beta chain). In this CDR3 the conserved last residue, phenylalanine or tryptophan, is missing, so a read error is likely. It is unclear where the CDR3 begins or ends on the DNA, so no DNA is shown, and the CDR3 is as TCRdb lists it. The CDR3 contains 13 residues when both ends are counted. The germline V gene has CDR1 MDHEN and CDR2 SYDVKM. This sample is drawn from a study of blood T cell repertoires in COVID-19. Background on the study: In each case, the material was cDNA or gDNA derived from T cells, B-cell-depleted T cells, or PBMCs.

The table came from immunoSEQ multiplex PCR; TCRdb's copy has only in-frame clones and leaves some out. The sample consists of 330,000 or so clones, roughly 90% of them appearing once. The rearrangement uses TRBV28 and TRBJ2-7; the table's D call TRBD1 went unverified against the DNA. Source material: PBMCs or T cells enriched from blood (not recorded which). This TCR derives from a woman aged 25-40 years who had recovered from COVID-19. CDR3: CASSLTGNLATVL.